This T cell receptor (beta chain) was captured in a study of CD8+ T cells in alopecia areata. Study-level information: Twice a day, 5 to 10 mg of oral tofacitinib was administered to treated patients.

The sequencing template was cDNA reverse transcribed from extracted RNA. Using immunoSEQ multiplex PCR, the repertoire was profiled, and TCRdb retains in-frame clones only, with some absent. The data show under 70,000 clones, 96% seen once. Patients with alopecia areata provided lesional scalp punch biopsies as well as peripheral blood. The TCR originated in a human donor with alopecia areata. The sample consisted of CD8+ T cells sorted from blood, taken at week 0.

CDR3 DNA: TGTGCCAGCAGCTTAGACTACGGGGAGCTGTTTTTT. It yields the protein CASSLDYGELFF. The chain uses TRBV7-2 and TRBJ2-2; D is uncertain. Germline V gene data show CDR1 as SGHTA and CDR2 as FQGNSA. Trimming took 1 base from V and 7 from J, leaving 4 bases between them. This CDR3 is built from 12 residues.